The 6 T cell receptor beta chains below come from one sample, sequenced in a study of beta chain features in type 1 diabetes. The study, taken as a whole, reports: Moderate but significant shortening of TCRB CDR3s was recorded in all four CD4+ subsets from Type 1 diabetes patients.

What these receptors recognize is not known. Of the isolated RNA, all was reverse transcribed, and so the sequenced material was expressed TCRB transcripts. Clones were read by immunoSEQ multiplex PCR, and TCRdb kept only the in-frame ones, dropping some. The sample has some 640,000 clones; over 12% are singletons. The sequenced sample was naive CD4+ T cells from blood. The receptors here all came from a man younger than 35 with type 1 diabetes.

V is TRBV7-2 and J is TRBJ2-1; 8 bases line up with TRBD1. The germline V gene has CDR1 SGHTA and CDR2 FQGNSA. The length of the CDR3 is 15 residues. The ends lost 1 base at V and 4 bases at J; junction bases unmatched: 3. The CDR3 spells CASSLGQGKYNEQFF. In DNA form, the CDR3 reads TGTGCCAGCAGCTTAGGACAGGGGAAGTACAATGAGCAGTTCTTC. Full variable domain (outside the CDR3, taken from reference TRBV7-2 and TRBJ2-1): GAGVSQSPSNKVTEKGKDVELRCDPISGHTALYWYRQSLGQGLEFLIYFQGNSAPDKSGLPSDRFSAERTGGSVSTLTIQRTQQEDSAVYLCASSLGQGKYNEQFFGPGTRLTVL.

A few counts support this clone. The same CDR3 can be traced to other DNA sequences in this sample. V is TRBV7-9 and J is TRBJ1-2, with 8 bases aligning to TRBD1. The CDR3 covers 13 residues. The germline V gene encodes CDR1 SEHNR and CDR2 FQNEAQ (reference sequence). Trimming at V came to 6 bases and at J to 3 bases, leaving 3 bases not matched to a gene. CDR3 in amino acids: CASSLTGDYGYTF. CDR3 bases: TGTGCCAGCAGTTTGACAGGGGACTATGGCTACACCTTC.

This sequence joins TRBV6-5 and TRBJ1-3; the D gene is possibly TRBD1 (5 bases). The CDR3 is 15 amino acids. V was clipped by 5 bases and J by 2 bases, with 13 bases between them. The germline V gene encodes CDR1 MNHEY and CDR2 SVGAGI. The CDR3 loop reads CASSVTDRTGNTIYF. DNA of the CDR3: TGTGCCAGCAGTGTTACCGACAGAACTGGAAACACCATATATTTT.

To note about this clone: The same CDR3 arises from other DNA sequences in this sample as well. The chain links TRBV19 to TRBJ2-7, with TRBD1 as a possible D gene (5 bases). CDR1 and CDR2 from the germline V gene are LNHDA and SQIVND (reference sequence). CDR3 length: 12 residues. The V gene lost 5 bases and the J gene lost 4 bases, with 9 bases spanning the gap. The CDR3 sequence is CASSGQGYEQYF. The CDR3 bases are TGTGCCAGTAGTGGGCAGGGATACGAGCAGTACTTC.

A remark on this clone: Being one base from a much bigger clone, this may be a read error. The sample has other DNA sequences that encode this CDR3 too. The chain has TRBV7-2 and TRBJ2-3; no definite D call. The CDR3 spans 11 residues. V was shortened by 6 bases and J by 2 bases, with 3 bases between the two germline ends. CDR1 is SGHTA and CDR2 is FQGNSA in the germline V gene. CDR3 nucleotide sequence: TGTGCCAGCAGATCCACAGATACGCAGTATTTT. Its protein product is CASRSTDTQYF.

This clone has just a few counts. V is TRBV10-3 and J is TRBJ1-2; no clear D. Germline CDR1 and CDR2: ENHRY and SYGVKD. Between the trimmed V and J ends, which lost 8 bases and 8 bases, there was a span of 9 bases. CDR3 size: 10 residues. CDR3 residues: CAIDYSGYTF. The CDR3 region has the DNA TGTGCCATCGATTATTCCGGCTACACCTTC.